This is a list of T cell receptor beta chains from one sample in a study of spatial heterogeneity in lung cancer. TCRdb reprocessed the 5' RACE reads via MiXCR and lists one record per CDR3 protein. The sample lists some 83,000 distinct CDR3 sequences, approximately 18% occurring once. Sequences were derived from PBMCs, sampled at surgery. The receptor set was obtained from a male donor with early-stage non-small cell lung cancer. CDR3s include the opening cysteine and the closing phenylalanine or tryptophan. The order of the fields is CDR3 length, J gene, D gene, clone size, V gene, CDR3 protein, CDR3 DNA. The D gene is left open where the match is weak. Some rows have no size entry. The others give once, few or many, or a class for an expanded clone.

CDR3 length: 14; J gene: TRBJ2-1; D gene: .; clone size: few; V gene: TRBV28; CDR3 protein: CASSLGTPGNEQFF; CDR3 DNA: TGTGCCAGCAGTTTAGGCACCCCTGGCAATGAGCAGTTCTTC
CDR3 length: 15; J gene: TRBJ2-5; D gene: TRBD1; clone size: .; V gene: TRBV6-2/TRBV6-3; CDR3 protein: CASSPRDRGLETQYF; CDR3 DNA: TGTGCCAGCAGTCCCCGGGACAGGGGGCTAGAGACCCAGTACTTC
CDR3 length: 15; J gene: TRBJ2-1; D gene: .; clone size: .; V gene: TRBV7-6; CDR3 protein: CASSSNGGPYNEQFF; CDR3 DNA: TGTGCCAGCAGTTCCAACGGGGGACCCTACAATGAGCAGTTCTTC
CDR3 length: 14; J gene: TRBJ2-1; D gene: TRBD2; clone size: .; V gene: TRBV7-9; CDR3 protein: CASSGSGAFNEQFF; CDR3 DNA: TGTGCCAGCAGCGGGAGCGGGGCCTTCAATGAGCAGTTCTTC
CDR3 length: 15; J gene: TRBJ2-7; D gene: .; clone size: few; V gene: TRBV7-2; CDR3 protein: CASSPQRVPSYEQYF; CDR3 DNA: TGTGCCAGCAGCCCTCAGCGGGTTCCCTCCTACGAGCAGTACTTC
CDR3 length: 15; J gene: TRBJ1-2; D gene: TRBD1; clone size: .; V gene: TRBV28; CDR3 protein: CASSIRGQGNYGYTF; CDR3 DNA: TGTGCCAGCAGTATCCGGGGACAGGGGAACTATGGCTACACCTTC
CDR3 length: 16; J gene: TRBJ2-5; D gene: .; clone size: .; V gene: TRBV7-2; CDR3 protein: CASSRGPGDPGETQYF; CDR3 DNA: TGTGCCAGCAGCCGGGGGCCAGGGGACCCAGGAGAGACCCAGTACTTC
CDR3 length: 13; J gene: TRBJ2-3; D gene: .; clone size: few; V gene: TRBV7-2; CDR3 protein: CASRREVADTQYF; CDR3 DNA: TGTGCCAGCAGGAGGGAGGTAGCAGATACGCAGTATTTT
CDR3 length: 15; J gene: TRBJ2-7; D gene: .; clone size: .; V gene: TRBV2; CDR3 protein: CASSETSGPSYEQYF; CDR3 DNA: TGTGCCAGCAGTGAGACGTCAGGACCATCCTACGAGCAGTACTTC
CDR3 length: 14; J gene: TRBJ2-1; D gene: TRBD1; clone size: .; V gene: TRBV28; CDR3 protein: CASQGQGDYNEQFF; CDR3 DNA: TGTGCCAGCCAGGGACAGGGGGACTACAATGAGCAGTTCTTC
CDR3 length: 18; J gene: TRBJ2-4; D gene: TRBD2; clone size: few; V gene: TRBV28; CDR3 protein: CASSDILAGGLLKNIQYF; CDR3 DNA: TGTGCCAGCAGTGACATTCTAGCGGGAGGGCTCCTTAAAAACATTCAGTACTTC
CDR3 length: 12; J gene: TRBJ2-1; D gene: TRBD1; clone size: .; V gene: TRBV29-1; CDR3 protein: CSVGRGIHEQFF; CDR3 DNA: TGCAGCGTCGGCAGGGGGATTCATGAGCAGTTCTTC
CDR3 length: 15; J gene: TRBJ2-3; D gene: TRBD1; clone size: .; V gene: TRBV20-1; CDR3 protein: CSADRDRGREDTQYF; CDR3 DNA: TGCAGTGCTGACCGGGACAGGGGGCGCGAAGATACGCAGTATTTT
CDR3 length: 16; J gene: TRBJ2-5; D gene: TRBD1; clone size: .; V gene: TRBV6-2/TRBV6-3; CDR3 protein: CASSYSETGGVETQYF; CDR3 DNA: TGTGCCAGCAGTTACTCTGAGACAGGGGGCGTAGAGACCCAGTACTTC
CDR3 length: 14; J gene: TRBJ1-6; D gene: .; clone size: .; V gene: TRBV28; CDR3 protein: CASSRINYNSPLHF; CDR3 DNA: TGTGCCAGCAGTAGGATTAACTATAATTCACCCCTCCACTTT
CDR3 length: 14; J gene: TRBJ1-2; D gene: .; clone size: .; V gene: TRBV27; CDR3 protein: CASSPPQGYYGYTF; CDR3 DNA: TGTGCCAGCAGCCCCCCACAGGGATACTATGGCTACACCTTC
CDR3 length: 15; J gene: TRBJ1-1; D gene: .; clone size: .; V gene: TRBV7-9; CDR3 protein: CASSLVEGLNTEAFF; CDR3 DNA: TGTGCCAGCAGCTTAGTGGAGGGGTTGAACACTGAAGCTTTCTTT
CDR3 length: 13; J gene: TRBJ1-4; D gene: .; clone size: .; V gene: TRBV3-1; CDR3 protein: CASSQLTDEKLFF; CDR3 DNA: TGTGCCAGCAGCCAATTGACGGATGAAAAACTGTTTTTT
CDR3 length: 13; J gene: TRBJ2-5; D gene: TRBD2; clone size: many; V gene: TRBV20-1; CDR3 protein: CSADRAGAGTQYF; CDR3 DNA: TGCAGTGCTGATAGAGCGGGAGCGGGGACCCAGTACTTC
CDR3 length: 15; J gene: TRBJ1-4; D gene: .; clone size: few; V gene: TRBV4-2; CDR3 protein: CASSQDRATNEKLFF; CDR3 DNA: TGTGCCAGCAGCCAAGACCGGGCAACTAATGAAAAACTGTTTTTT
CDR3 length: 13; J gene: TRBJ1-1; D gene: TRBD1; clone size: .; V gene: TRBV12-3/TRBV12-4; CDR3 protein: CASSTYRGLEAFF; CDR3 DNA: TGTGCCAGCAGTACTTACAGGGGGCTCGAAGCTTTCTTT
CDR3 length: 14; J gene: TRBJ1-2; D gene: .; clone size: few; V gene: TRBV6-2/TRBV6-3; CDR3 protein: CASSLIDGSYGYTF; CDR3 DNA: TGTGCCAGCAGTTTGATCGACGGCTCCTATGGCTACACCTTC
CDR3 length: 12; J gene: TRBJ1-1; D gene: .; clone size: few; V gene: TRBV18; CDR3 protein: CASSPLYTEAFF; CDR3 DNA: TGTGCCAGCTCTCCGCTGTACACTGAAGCTTTCTTT
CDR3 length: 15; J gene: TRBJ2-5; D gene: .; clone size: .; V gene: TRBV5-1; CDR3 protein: CASSLVGLSQETQYF; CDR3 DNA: TGCGCCAGCAGCTTGGTCGGACTATCGCAAGAGACCCAGTACTTC
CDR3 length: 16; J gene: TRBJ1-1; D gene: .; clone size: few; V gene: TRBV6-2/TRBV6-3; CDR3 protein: CASSSKIRTVNTEAFF; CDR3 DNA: TGTGCCAGCAGTTCTAAAATTAGGACGGTCAACACTGAAGCTTTCTTT
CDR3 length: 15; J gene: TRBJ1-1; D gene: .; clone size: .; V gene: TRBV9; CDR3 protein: CASSVAGDPLGEAFF; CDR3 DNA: TGTGCCAGCAGCGTAGCGGGGGACCCCCTTGGTGAAGCTTTCTTT
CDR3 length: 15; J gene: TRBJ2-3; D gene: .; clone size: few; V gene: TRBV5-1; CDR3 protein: CASSLAGPSTDTQYF; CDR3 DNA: TGCGCCAGCAGCTTGGCCGGTCCTAGCACAGATACGCAGTATTTT
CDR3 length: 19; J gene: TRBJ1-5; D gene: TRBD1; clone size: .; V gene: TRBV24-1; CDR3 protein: CATSAPGGARVQVNQPQHF; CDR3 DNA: TGTGCCACCAGTGCCCCAGGGGGGGCGCGGGTCCAGGTTAATCAGCCCCAGCATTTT
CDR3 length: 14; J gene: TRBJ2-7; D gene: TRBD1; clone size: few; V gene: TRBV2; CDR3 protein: CASRSGTGQEEQYF; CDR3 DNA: TGTGCCAGCAGGTCCGGGACAGGCCAGGAGGAGCAGTACTTC
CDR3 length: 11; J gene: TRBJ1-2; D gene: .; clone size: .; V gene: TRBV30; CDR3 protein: CAWRPDYGYTF; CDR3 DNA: TGTGCCTGGAGACCCGACTATGGCTACACCTTC
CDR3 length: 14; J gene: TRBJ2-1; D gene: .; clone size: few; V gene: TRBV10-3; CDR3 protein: CAISLAGKRNEQFF; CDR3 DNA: TGTGCCATCAGTCTAGCCGGGAAACGGAATGAGCAGTTCTTC
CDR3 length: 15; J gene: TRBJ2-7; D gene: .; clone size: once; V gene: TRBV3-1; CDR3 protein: CASSQAAGQTYEQYF; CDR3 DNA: TGTGCCAGCAGCCAGGCGGCAGGACAGACCTACGAGCAGTACTTC
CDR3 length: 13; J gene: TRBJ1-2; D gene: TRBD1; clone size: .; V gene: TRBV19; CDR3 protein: CASNSGTDYGYTF; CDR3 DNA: TGTGCCAGTAACTCCGGGACAGACTATGGCTACACCTTC
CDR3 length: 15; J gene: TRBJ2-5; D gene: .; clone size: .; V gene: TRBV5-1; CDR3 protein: CASSLSGTSMETQYF; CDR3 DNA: TGCGCCAGCAGCTTGTCCGGGACATCCATGGAGACCCAGTACTTC
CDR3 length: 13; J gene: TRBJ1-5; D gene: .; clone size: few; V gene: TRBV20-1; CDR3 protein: CSVPTDSNQPQHF; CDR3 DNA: TGCAGTGTTCCGACAGATAGCAATCAGCCCCAGCATTTT
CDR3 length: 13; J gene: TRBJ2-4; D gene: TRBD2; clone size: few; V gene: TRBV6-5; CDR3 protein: CASSALAGGIQYF; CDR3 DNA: TGTGCCAGCAGTGCCCTAGCGGGAGGTATTCAGTACTTC
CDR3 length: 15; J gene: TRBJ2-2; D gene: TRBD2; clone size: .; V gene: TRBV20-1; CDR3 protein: CSARVGRGRAGELFF; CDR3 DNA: TGCAGTGCTAGAGTTGGGAGGGGTCGTGCCGGGGAGCTGTTTTTT
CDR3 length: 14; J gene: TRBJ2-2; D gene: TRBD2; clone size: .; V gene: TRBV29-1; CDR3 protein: CSVGRTSGSGELFF; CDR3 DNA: TGCAGCGTCGGAAGGACTAGCGGGTCCGGGGAGCTGTTTTTT
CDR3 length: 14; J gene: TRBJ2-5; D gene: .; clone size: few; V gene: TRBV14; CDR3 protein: CASSQDLVQETQYF; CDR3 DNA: TGTGCCAGCAGCCAAGACTTGGTCCAAGAGACCCAGTACTTC
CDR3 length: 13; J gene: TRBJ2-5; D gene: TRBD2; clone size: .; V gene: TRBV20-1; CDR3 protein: CSATSSGEETQYF; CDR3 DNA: TGCAGTGCTACCAGCAGCGGGGAAGAGACCCAGTACTTC
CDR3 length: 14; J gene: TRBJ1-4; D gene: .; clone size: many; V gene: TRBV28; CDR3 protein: CASSLNGGGEKLFF; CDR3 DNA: TGTGCCAGCAGTTTAAATGGGGGCGGCGAAAAACTGTTTTTT
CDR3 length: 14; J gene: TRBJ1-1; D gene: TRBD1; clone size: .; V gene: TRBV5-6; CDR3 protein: CASRYGQGDTEAFF; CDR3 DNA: TGTGCCAGCAGATATGGACAGGGTGACACTGAAGCTTTCTTT
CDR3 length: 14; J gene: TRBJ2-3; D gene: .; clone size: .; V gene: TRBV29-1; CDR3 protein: CSVADRDYTDTQYF; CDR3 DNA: TGCAGCGTTGCGGACAGGGACTACACAGATACGCAGTATTTT
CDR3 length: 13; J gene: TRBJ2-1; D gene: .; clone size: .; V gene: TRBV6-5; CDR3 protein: CASSQDRGDEQFF; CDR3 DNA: TGTGCCAGCTCCCAGGACCGCGGCGATGAGCAGTTCTTC
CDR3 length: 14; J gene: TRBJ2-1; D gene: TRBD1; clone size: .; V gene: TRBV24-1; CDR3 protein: CATSDLQLGQLQFF; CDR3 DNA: TGTGCCACCAGTGATTTGCAACTGGGACAGCTACAGTTCTTC
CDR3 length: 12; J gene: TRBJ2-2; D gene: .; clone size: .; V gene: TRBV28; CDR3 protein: CASSSLTGELFF; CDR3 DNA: TGTGCCAGCAGTTCTCTAACCGGGGAGCTGTTTTTT
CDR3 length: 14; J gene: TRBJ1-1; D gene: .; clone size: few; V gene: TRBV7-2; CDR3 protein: CASSPEGSQGKAFF; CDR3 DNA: TGTGCCAGCAGCCCTGAAGGCTCACAGGGTAAAGCTTTCTTT
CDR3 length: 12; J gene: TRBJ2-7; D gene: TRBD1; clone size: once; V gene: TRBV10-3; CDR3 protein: CAIRGTGGEQYF; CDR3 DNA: TGTGCCATCAGAGGGACAGGGGGCGAGCAGTACTTC
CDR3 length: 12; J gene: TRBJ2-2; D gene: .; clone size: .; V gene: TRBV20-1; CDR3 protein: CSASRGSGELFF; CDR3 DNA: TGCAGTGCTAGTCGAGGCTCCGGGGAGCTGTTTTTT
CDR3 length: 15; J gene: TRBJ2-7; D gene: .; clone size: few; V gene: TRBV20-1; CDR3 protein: CSARDLGFSSYEQYF; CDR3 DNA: TGCAGTGCTAGAGATCTCGGGTTCTCTTCCTACGAGCAGTACTTC
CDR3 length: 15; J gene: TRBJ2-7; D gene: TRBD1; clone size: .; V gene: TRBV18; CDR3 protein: CASSPLGQGGYEQYF; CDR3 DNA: TGTGCCAGCTCACCACTAGGACAGGGGGGTTACGAGCAGTACTTC
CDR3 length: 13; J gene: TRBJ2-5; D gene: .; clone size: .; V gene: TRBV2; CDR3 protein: CASSARRGETQYF; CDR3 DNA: TGTGCCAGCAGTGCGCGCAGGGGAGAGACCCAGTACTTC
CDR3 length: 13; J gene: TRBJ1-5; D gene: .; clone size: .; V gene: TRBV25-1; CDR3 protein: CASSAPDSQPQHF; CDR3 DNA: TGTGCCAGCAGTGCCCCTGACAGCCAGCCCCAGCATTTT
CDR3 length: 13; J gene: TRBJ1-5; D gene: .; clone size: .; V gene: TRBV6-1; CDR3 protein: CASSEVGGRPQHF; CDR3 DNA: TGTGCCAGCAGTGAAGTTGGGGGGCGACCCCAGCATTTT
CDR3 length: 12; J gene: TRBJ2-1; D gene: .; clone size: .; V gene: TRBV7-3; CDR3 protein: CASSLRGNEQFF; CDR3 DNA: TGTGCCAGCAGCCTAAGGGGAAATGAGCAGTTCTTC
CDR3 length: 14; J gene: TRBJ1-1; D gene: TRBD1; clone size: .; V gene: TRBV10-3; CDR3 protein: CAISPGGDRAEAFF; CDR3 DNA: TGTGCCATCAGTCCGGGGGGGGACAGAGCTGAAGCTTTCTTT
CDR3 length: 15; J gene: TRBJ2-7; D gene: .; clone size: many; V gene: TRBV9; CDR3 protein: CASSVSSGARYEQYF; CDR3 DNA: TGTGCCAGCAGCGTAAGTAGCGGAGCTCGATACGAGCAGTACTTC
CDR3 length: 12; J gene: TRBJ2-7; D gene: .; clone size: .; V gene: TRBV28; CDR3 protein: CASSSQTYEQYF; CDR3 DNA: TGTGCCAGCAGCTCACAGACCTACGAGCAGTACTTC
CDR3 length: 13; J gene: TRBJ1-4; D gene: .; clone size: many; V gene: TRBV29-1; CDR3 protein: CSVRGGLSEKLFF; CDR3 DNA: TGCAGCGTGCGGGGCGGTTTAAGTGAAAAACTGTTTTTT